Following are 6 T cell receptor beta chains from one sample sequenced in a study of T-cell reconstitution after alpha-beta-depleted transplantation in children. Unique molecular identifiers were built into the TCRbeta library. TCRdb re-analysed the PCR reads in MiXCR, keeping a single row per CDR3 protein. The sample contains about 120,000 distinct CDR3 sequences, 10% of which appear only once. Sequencing used PBMCs from the stem cell graft donor, obtained from the stem cell graft. These receptor sequences come from a human donor who donated a stem cell graft to a child with acute lymphoblastic leukemia.

This clonotype was counted ten times or more. This chain connects TRBV5-1 to TRBJ1-1, with D tentatively TRBD1 (6 bases). CDR3 length: 15 residues. CDR1 and CDR2 (germline): SGHRS, YFSETQ. Trimming stripped 0 bases from V and 4 bases from J, with 13 bases between. The CDR3 here is CASSLDTTGSTEAFF. For the CDR3, the DNA is TGCGCCAGCAGCTTGGACACTACAGGGTCCACTGAAGCTTTCTTT.

On this clonotype: One base away lies a much larger clone, so this may be a sequencing read error. The gene calls are TRBV11-1 and TRBJ1-4; tentatively, D is TRBD1 (6 bases). There are 15 residues in the CDR3. Germline-derived CDR1 and CDR2 are SGHAT and FQDESV (reference sequence). The CDR3 loop reads CASSFSGGAGENLFF. CDR3 bases: TGTGCCAGCAGCTTTAGCGGGGGCGCGGGGGAAAACCTGTTTTTT.

This clonotype was detected ten times or more. The chain is built from TRBV5-5 and TRBJ1-2, with D possibly TRBD1 on 5 matching bases. The CDR3 has 18 amino acids. The germline CDR1 and CDR2 sequences are SGHKS and YYEKEE (reference sequence). Trimming cost V 1 base and J 5 bases, with 24 bases left between them. CDR3 protein: CASSLRIVGVKIFYGYTF. The DNA of the CDR3 is TGTGCCAGCAGCTTGAGGATTGTAGGGGTCAAAATCTTTTATGGCTACACCTTC.

This clonotype showed up many times. The CDR3 DNA sequence: TGTGCCAGCAGCCCACCCGGGACAAGGGGGAACACTGAAGCTTTCTTT. As protein: CASSPPGTRGNTEAFF. The chain has TRBV7-9 and TRBJ1-1; TRBD1 might be the D (6 bases). CDR1 and CDR2 (germline): SEHNR, FQNEAQ (reference sequence). Trimming cost V 5 bases and J 1 base, with 17 bases left between them. This CDR3 is built from 16 residues.

The chain combines TRBV12-2 with TRBJ2-3; the table's D gene call, TRBD2, was not cross checked with the DNA. TRBV12-2 is a documented pseudogene. This CDR3 region has 17 residues. CDR3 amino acids: CASRMRTDCLGLNTQYF. The CDR3 nucleotides read TGTGCAAGTCGCATGAGGACCGACTGCCTGGGCCTTAATACGCAGTATTTT.

This clonotype was seen ten or more times. The gene calls are TRBV5-1 and TRBJ2-7; D may be TRBD2 (6 bases). The length of the CDR3 is 14 residues. Per the germline V gene, CDR1 is SGHRS and CDR2 is YFSETQ. Trimming stripped 4 bases from V and 6 bases from J, with 17 bases between. The CDR3 nucleotides read TGCGCCAGCAGCGGAGGGAATCTTCTAGCCGAGCAGTACTTC. Its translation: CASSGGNLLAEQYF.